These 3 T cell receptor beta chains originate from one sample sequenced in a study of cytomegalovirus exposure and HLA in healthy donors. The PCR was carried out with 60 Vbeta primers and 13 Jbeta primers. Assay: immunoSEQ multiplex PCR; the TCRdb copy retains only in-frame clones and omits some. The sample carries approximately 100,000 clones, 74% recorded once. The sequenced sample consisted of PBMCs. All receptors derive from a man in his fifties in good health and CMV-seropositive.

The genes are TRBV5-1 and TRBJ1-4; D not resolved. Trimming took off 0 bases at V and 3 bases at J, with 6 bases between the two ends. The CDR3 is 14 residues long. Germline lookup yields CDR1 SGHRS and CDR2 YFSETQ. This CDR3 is CASSLEGANEKLFF. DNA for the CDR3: TGCGCCAGCAGCTTGGAGGGAGCTAATGAAAAACTGTTTTTT.

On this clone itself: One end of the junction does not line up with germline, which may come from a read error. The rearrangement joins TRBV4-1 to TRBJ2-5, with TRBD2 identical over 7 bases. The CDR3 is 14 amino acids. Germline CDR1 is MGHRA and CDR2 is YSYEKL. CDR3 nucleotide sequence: TGTGCCAGCAGCCAAAAGTCTAGCGGAGAGACCCAGTACTTC. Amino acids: CASSQKSSGETQYF.

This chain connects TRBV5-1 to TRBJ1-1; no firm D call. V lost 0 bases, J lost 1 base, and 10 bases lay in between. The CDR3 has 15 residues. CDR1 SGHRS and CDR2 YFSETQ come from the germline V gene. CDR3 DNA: TGCGCCAGCAGCTTGGGGGCGGGTCCGAACACTGAAGCTTTCTTT. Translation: CASSLGAGPNTEAFF.